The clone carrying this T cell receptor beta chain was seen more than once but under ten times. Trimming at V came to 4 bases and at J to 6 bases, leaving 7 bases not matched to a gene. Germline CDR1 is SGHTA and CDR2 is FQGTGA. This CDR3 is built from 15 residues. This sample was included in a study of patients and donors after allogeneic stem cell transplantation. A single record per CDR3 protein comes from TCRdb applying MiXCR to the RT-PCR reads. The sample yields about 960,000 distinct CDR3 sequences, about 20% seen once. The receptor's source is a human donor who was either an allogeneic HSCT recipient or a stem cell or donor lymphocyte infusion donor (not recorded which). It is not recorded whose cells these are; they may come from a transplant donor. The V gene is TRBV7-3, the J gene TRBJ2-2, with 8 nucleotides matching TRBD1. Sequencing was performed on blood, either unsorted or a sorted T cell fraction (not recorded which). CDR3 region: CASSSSDRVPGELFF. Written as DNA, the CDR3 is TGTGCCAGCAGCTCCTCGGACAGGGTACCCGGGGAGCTGTTTTTT.